Given below is one TCR beta chain in context. The data originate from a study of T cells after somatic rescue of genetic block. The repertoire was sequenced with immunoSEQ multiplex PCR; TCRdb's copy has only in-frame clones and lacks some. The data show around 70,000 clones, with about nine tenths seen just once and 2.9% held by the top ten. V shed 2 bases and J shed 3 bases, with 11 bases lying between them. The CDR3 totals 15 residues. From germline, CDR1 is MNHEY and CDR2 SMNVEV (reference sequence). This TCR derives from a man aged 35 to 55. The chain combines TRBV27 with TRBJ2-4, with no clear D. Material for sequencing was peripheral blood mononuclear cells (PBMCs). DNA of the CDR3: TGTGCCAGCAGTTTAGTCCGGAGCGTCAAAAACATTCAGTACTTC. It codes for CASSLVRSVKNIQYF.